The rows below give T cell receptor beta chains drawn from one sample of a study of blood T cell repertoires in COVID-19. Sequenced by immunoSEQ multiplex PCR; TCRdb stores in-frame clones only, minus some. The sample consists of some 170,000 clones, roughly four fifths of them appearing once. The sequenced sample consisted of peripheral blood. These receptors all come from a human donor in a cohort sampled during active COVID-19. The conserved cysteine and the conserved F or W are not part of the CDR3 here. The D gene is left open where the match is weak.

j_call,cdr3_length,v_call,d_call,cdr3_aa
TRBJ1-4,12,TRBV11-2,.,ASSLRGSNEKLF
TRBJ2-5,15,TRBV7-2,TRBD2,ASTSSTSGSGGETQY
TRBJ2-7,13,TRBV14,TRBD2,ASSQASGRAHEQY
TRBJ2-7,11,TRBV6-6,.,AVSGGGVYEQY
TRBJ2-1,11,TRBV4-3,.,ASSQDFFNEQF
TRBJ1-1,13,TRBV27,TRBD1,ASSLLRQGSTEAF
TRBJ1-1,13,TRBV4-1,.,ASSQDLAGDTEAF
TRBJ2-7,11,TRBV10-1,TRBD2,ASQFSGSYEQY
TRBJ2-1,13,TRBV6-2/TRBV6-3,.,ASSPRGRLFNEQF
TRBJ1-2,15,TRBV27,TRBD1,ASSYRDRGRDNYGYT
TRBJ1-1,10,TRBV27,.,ASRSMNTEAF
TRBJ1-1,13,TRBV18,TRBD1,ASSRGTGKNTEAF
TRBJ2-1,11,TRBV7-2,.,ASSYPAEDEQF
TRBJ1-2,15,TRBV11-2,TRBD1,ASSSMDRVFSFYGYT
TRBJ2-7,10,TRBV19,TRBD1,ASGTGRYEQY
TRBJ1-2,13,TRBV3-1/TRBV3-2,.,ASSQDSCGDYGYT
TRBJ2-5,16,TRBV10-3,TRBD1,AISDNTDAGQGPGTQY
TRBJ2-5,9,TRBV5-4,.,ASSHRETQY
TRBJ2-3,15,TRBV7-3,.,ASSLMLGLKGADTQY
TRBJ2-7,12,TRBV10-1,TRBD2,ASSEASGRDEQY
TRBJ1-3,17,TRBV11-2,TRBD1,ASSRDGTGHSSSGNTIY
TRBJ1-2,10,TRBV30,TRBD1,AWYAGQGTYT
TRBJ2-4,14,TRBV24-1,TRBD2,ATSDPSGEAKNIQY
TRBJ1-4,13,TRBV28,.,ASSARERLTEKLF
TRBJ1-4,12,TRBV27,.,ASSSLGRGEKLF
TRBJ2-7,11,TRBV6-2/TRBV6-3,TRBD1,ASSYQPGQSRY
TRBJ1-1,12,TRBV6-5,.,ASKQGHTNTEAF
TRBJ1-4,13,TRBV28,.,ASSFGGETNEKLF
TRBJ1-2,13,TRBV6-5,TRBD1,ASSLHGGQNYGYT
TRBJ1-2,13,TRBV5-1,TRBD1,ASRYGTGSEVGYT
TRBJ2-3,12,TRBV9,.,ASSVEGAKDTQY
TRBJ2-7,12,TRBV7-8,TRBD1,ASSYRTGGYEQY
TRBJ1-2,17,TRBV15,.,ATSLGAWTTSLPHPGYT
TRBJ2-7,11,TRBV6-6,.,ASAQAPSNEQY
TRBJ2-5,10,TRBV10-2,.,ASSVEEETQY
TRBJ2-5,11,TRBV20-1,.,SASLEGTETQY
TRBJ2-2,15,TRBV24-1,TRBD1,ATSDPGGTGVTGELF